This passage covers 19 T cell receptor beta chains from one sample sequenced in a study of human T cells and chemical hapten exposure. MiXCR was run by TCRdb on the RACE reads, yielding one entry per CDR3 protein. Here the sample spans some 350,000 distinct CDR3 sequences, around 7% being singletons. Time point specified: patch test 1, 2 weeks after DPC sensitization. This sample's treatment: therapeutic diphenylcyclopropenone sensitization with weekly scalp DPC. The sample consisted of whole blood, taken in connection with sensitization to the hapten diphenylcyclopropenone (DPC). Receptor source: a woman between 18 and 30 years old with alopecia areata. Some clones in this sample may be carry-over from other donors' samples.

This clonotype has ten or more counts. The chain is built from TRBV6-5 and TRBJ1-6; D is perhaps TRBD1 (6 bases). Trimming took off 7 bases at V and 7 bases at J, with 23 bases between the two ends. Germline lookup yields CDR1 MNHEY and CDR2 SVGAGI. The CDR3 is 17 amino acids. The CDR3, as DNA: TGTGCCAGCACTCGGAGCGGACAGCTTGGACCAAATTCACCCCTCCACTTT. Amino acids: CASTRSGQLGPNSPLHF.

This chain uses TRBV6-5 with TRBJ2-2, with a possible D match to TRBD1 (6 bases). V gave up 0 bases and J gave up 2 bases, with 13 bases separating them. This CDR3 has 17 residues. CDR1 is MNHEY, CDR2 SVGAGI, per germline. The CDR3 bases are TGTGCCAGCAGTTACTCCGGGACATTCCTAAACACCGGGGAGCTGTTTTTT. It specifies CASSYSGTFLNTGELFF.

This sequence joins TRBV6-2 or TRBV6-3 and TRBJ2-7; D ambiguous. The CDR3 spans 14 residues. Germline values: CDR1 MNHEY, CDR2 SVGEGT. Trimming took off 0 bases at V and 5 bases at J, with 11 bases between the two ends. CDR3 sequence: CASSYSPQTHEQYF. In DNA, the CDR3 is TGTGCCAGCAGTTACTCCCCGCAGACCCACGAGCAGTACTTC.

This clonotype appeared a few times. The CDR3 here is CASSSSGGAQETQYF. For the CDR3, the DNA is TGTGCCAGCAGCTCTAGCGGGGGGGCCCAGGAGACCCAGTACTTC. The V call is TRBV7-3, the J call TRBJ2-5; 12 nucleotides line up with TRBD2. With V trimmed by 4 bases and J by 5 bases, 5 bases remained unmatched. The CDR3 consists of 15 residues. Germline CDR1 is SGHTA and CDR2 is FQGTGA.

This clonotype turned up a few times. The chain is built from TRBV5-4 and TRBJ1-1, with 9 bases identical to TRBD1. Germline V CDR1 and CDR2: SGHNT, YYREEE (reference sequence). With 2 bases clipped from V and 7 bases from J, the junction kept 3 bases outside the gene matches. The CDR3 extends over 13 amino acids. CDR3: CASSLQGALEAFF. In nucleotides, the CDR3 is TGTGCCAGCAGCTTACAGGGGGCTCTTGAAGCTTTCTTT. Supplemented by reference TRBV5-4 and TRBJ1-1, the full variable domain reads ETGVTQSPTHLIKTRGQQVTLRCSSQSGHNTVSWYQQALGQGPQFIFQYYREEENGRGNFPPRFSGLQFPNYSSELNVNALELDDSALYLCASSLQGALEAFFGQGTRLTVV.

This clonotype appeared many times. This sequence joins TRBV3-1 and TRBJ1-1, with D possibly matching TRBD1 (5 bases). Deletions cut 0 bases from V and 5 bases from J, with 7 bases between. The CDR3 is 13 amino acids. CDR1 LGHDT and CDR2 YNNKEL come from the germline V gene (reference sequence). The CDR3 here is CASSQDGGTEAFF. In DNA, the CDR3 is TGTGCCAGCAGCCAAGATGGGGGGACTGAAGCTTTCTTT.

CDR3 nucleotide sequence: TGTGCCAGCAGCTTAGGACACGCAGAGACCCAGTACTTC. This encodes CASSLGHAETQYF. The gene calls are TRBV7-9 and TRBJ2-5; D is ambiguous. This CDR3 has 13 residues. Per the germline V gene, CDR1 is SEHNR and CDR2 is FQNEAQ (reference sequence). Trimming took off 1 base at V and 4 bases at J, with 7 bases between the two ends. The full variable domain, with the rest looked up from reference TRBV7-9 and TRBJ2-5, is DTGVSQNPRHKITKRGQNVTFRCDPISEHNRLYWYRQTLGQGPEFLTYFQNEAQLEKSRLLSDRFSAERPKGSFSTLEIQRTEQGDSAMYLCASSLGHAETQYFGPGTRLLVL.

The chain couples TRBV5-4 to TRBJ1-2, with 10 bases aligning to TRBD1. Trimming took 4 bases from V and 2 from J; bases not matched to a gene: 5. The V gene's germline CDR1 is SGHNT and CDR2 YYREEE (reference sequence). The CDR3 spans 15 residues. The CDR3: CASSTGDRGNYGYTF. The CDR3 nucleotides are TGTGCCAGCAGCACCGGGGACAGGGGAAACTATGGCTACACCTTC.

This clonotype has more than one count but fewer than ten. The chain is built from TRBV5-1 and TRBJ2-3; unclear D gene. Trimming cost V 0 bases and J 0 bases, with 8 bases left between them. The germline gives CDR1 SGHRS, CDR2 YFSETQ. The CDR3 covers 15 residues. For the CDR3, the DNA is TGCGCCAGCAGCTTGGAAAGCAGGAGCACAGATACGCAGTATTTT. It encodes CASSLESRSTDTQYF. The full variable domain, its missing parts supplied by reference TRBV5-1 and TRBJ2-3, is KAGVTQTPRYLIKTRGQQVTLSCSPISGHRSVSWYQQTPGQGLQFLFEYFSETQRNKGNFPGRFSGRQFSNSRSEMNVSTLELGDSALYLCASSLESRSTDTQYFGPGTRLTVL.

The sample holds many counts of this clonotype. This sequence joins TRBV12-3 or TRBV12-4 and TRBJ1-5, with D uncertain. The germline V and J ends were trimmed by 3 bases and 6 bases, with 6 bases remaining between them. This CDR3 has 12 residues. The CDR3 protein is CASSFPGQPQHF. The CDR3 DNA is TGTGCCAGCAGTTTCCCCGGTCAGCCCCAGCATTTT.

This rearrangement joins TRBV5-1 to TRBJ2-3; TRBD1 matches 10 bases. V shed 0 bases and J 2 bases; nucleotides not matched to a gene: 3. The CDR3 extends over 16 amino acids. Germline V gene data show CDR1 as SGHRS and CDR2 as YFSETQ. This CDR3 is CASSLGQGALTDTQYF. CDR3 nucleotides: TGCGCCAGCAGCTTGGGACAGGGGGCCCTCACAGATACGCAGTATTTT.

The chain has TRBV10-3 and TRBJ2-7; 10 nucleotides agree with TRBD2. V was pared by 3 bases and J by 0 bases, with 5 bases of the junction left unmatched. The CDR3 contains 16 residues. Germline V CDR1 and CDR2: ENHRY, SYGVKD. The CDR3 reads CAISDRTSGNSYEQYF. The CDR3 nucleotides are TGTGCCATCAGTGACCGTACTAGCGGGAACTCCTACGAGCAGTACTTC.

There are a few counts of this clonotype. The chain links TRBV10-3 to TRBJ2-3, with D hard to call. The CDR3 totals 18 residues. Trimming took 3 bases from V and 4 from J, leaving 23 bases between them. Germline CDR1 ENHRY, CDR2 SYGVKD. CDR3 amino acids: CAISEAHKRAVTPDTQYF. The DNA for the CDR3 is TGTGCCATCAGTGAAGCCCATAAAAGGGCCGTAACCCCAGATACGCAGTATTTT.

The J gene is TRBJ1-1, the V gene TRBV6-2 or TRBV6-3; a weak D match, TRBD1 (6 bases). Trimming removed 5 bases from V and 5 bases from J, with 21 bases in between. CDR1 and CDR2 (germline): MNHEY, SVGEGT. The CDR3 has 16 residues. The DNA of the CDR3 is TGTGCCAGCAGTCCTGGGTCGACCGGGGGCGGGACTGAAGCTTTCTTT. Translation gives CASSPGSTGGGTEAFF.

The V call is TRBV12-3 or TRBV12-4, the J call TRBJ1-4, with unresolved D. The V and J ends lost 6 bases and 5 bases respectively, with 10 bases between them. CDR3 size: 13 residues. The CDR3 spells CASRGRTNEKLFF. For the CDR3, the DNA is TGTGCCAGCAGGGGCAGGACGAATGAAAAACTGTTTTTT.

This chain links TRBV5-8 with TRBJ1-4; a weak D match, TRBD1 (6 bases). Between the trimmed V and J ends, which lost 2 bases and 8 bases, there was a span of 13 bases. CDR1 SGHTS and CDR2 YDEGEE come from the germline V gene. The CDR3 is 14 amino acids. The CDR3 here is CASSLQGGSEKLFF. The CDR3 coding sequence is TGTGCCAGCAGCTTACAGGGCGGGTCGGAAAAACTGTTTTTT.

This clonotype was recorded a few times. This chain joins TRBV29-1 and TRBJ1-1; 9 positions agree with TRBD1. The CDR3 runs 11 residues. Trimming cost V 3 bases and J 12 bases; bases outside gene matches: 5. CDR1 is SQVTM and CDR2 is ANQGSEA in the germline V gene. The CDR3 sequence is CSVETGGGTFF. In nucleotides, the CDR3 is TGCAGCGTTGAGACAGGGGGAGGAACTTTCTTT.

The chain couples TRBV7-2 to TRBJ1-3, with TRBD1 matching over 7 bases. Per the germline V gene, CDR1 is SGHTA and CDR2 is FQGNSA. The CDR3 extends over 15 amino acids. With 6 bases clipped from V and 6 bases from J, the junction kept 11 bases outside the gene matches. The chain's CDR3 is CASSFAGTVANTIYF. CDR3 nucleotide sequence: TGTGCCAGCAGTTTCGCCGGGACAGTTGCAAACACCATATATTTT.

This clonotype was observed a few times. The CDR3: CASRPTGATNEKLFF. The DNA for the CDR3 is TGTGCCAGCCGACCGACAGGGGCAACTAATGAAAAACTGTTTTTT. This chain connects TRBV3-1 to TRBJ1-4, with TRBD1 matching 8 bases. J was trimmed by 0 bases and V by 8 bases; bases with no gene match: 5. There are 15 residues in the CDR3. Germline CDR1 is LGHDT and CDR2 is YNNKEL (reference sequence).